This TCR beta chain was captured in a study of yellow fever vaccine responses in identical twins (dated by TCRdb to 2016 to 2019). Describing the broader study: Focusing on identical twins, the study followed the T cell clones that responded to the vaccine, and did so with precision.

About this clonotype itself: Its specific antigen is unknown. No per-base quality is available; no much larger clone lies one base away.

Looking up the germline V gene yields CDR1 SGHRS and CDR2 YFSETQ. The V end loses 4 bases and the J end loses 2 bases, and a stretch of 15 bases separates them. The CDR3 contains 15 residues, cysteine and phenylalanine counted. The sequence is cut down to CDR3 DNA, 45 bases in frame from base 1. The library was produced with RT-PCR. Sequenced using an Illumina HiSeq 2500. TCRdb took the public reads, trimmed them with fastp at Q25, ran MiXCR for clone calling and kept in-frame beta chains. When rows share a CDR3 protein, they turn into one entry using the most common DNA and genes. A total of 5,500 to 7,000 distinct CDR3 sequences appear in this sample, 75% to 80% of them only once. The ten top clones hold roughly 2.6% of the sample. Broader findings and caveats from the paper: According to the authors, in identical twins the way T cells responded to vaccination appeared partly convergent and partly personalized.

This clonotype originated in a woman between 18 and 29 years old who received the yellow fever vaccine. Donor details come from another sample of the same person, matched by shared clones. The rearranged chain carries TRBV5-1 and TRBJ2-5; no D segment can be confidently identified. This specimen was T cells from blood (PBMCs), unsorted or a sorted subset (not recorded which), taken before or after yellow fever vaccination (not recorded which). The nucleotides are TGCGCCAGCAGCCCGGACGCTTACGCACAAGAGACCCAGTACTTC. Its product reads: CASSPDAYAQETQYF.